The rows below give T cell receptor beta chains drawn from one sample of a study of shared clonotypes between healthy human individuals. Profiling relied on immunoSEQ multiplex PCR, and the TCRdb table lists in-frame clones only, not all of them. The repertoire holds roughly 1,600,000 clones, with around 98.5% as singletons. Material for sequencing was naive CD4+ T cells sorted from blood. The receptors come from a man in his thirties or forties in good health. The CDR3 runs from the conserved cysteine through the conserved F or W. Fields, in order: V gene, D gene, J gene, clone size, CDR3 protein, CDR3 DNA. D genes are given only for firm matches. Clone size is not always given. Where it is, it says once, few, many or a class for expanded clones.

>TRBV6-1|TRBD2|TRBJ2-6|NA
CAGGGGANVLTF
TGTGCCGGCGGGGGAGGGGCCAACGTCCTGACTTTC
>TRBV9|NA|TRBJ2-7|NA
CASSVEGGSYEQYF
TGTGCCAGCAGCGTAGAGGGGGGCTCCTACGAGCAGTACTTC
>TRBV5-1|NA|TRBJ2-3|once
CASSRPTAASTDTQYF
TGCGCCAGCAGCCGACCGACGGCAGCTAGCACAGATACGCAGTATTTT
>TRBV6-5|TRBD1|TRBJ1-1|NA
CATGTGSLAEAFF
TGTGCCACCGGGACAGGGAGTTTGGCTGAAGCTTTCTTT
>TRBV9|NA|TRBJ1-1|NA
CASSVVGENTEAFF
TGTGCCAGCAGCGTAGTAGGAGAGAACACTGAAGCTTTCTTT
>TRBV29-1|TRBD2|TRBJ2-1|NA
CSGLADTEQFF
TGCAGCGGACTAGCGGACACCGAGCAGTTCTTC
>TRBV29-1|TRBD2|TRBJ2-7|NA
CSVRLAGGFMYEQYF
TGCAGCGTCAGACTAGCGGGAGGTTTTATGTACGAGCAGTACTTC
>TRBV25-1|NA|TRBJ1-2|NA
CASSESGGYGYTF
TGTGCCAGCAGTGAATCGGGAGGCTATGGCTACACCTTC
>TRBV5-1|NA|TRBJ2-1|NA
CASSFRGGATYNEQFF
TGCGCCAGCAGCTTTCGGGGCGGGGCTACCTACAATGAGCAGTTCTTC
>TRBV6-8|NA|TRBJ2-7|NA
CASSYFPDCISEQYF
TGTGCCAGCAGTTATTTCCCGGACTGTATCTCCGAGCAGTACTTC
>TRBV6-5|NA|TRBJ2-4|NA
CASSLRGELNIQYF
TGTGCCAGCAGTTTGAGGGGCGAGTTAAACATTCAGTACTTC
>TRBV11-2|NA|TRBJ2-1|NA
CASSNYGLHNEQFF
TGTGCCAGCAGCAATTATGGACTCCACAATGAGCAGTTCTTC
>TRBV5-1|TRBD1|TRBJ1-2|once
CASSKVSSRQGPKFYGYTF
TGCGCCAGCAGCAAGGTATCTTCCCGACAGGGGCCTAAATTCTATGGCTACACCTTC
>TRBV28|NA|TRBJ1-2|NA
CAIQNEVYGYTF
TGTGCCATCCAGAACGAGGTCTATGGCTACACCTTC
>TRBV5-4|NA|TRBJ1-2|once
CASSVGPGAPYGYTF
TGTGCCAGCAGCGTCGGCCCAGGGGCGCCCTATGGCTACACCTTC
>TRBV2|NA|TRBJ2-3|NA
CASSVSRLDTQYF
TGTGCCAGCAGTGTCAGTAGATTGGATACGCAGTATTTT
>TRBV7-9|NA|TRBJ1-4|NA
CASSRTLEKLFF
TGTGCCAGCAGCCGGACACTAGAAAAACTGTTTTTT
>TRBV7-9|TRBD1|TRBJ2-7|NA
CASSTRDSPYEQYF
TGTGCCAGCAGTACCCGGGACAGCCCCTACGAGCAGTACTTC
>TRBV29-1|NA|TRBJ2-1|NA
CSVQRTYNEQFF
TGCAGCGTACAGCGCACCTACAATGAGCAGTTCTTC
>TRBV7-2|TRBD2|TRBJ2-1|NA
CASSRASGSPPSEQFF
TGTGCCAGCAGTCGCGCTAGCGGGAGTCCCCCGAGTGAGCAGTTCTTC
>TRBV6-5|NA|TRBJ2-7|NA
CASSYSGVAYEQYF
TGTGCCAGCAGTTACTCAGGCGTGGCGTACGAGCAGTACTTC
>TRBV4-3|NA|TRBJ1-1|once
CASRVGGRFRNTEAFF
TGCGCCAGCCGAGTGGGCGGGCGGTTCAGGAACACTGAAGCTTTCTTT
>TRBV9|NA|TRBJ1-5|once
CASSAETDQPQHF
TGTGCCAGCAGCGCTGAGACAGATCAGCCCCAGCATTTT
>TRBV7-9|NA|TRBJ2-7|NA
CAYPGVRSGEQYF
TGTGCCTACCCGGGGGTAAGGAGTGGAGAGCAGTACTTC
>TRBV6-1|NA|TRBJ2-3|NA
CASGPAVTQYF
TGTGCCAGCGGACCAGCAGTCACGCAGTATTTT
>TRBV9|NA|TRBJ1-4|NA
CASSPTTGPPEKLFF
TGTGCCAGCAGCCCAACGACAGGCCCCCCGGAAAAACTGTTTTTT
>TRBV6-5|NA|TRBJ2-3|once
CASSYASHTDTQYF
TGTGCCAGCAGTTACGCTTCCCACACAGATACGCAGTATTTT
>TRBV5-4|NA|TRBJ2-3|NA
CASRAWSTDTQYF
TGTGCCAGCAGGGCTTGGAGCACAGATACGCAGTATTTT
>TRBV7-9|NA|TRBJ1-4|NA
CASSLSAGSGQKLFF
TGTGCCAGCAGCTTATCAGCAGGGTCGGGTCAAAAACTGTTTTTT
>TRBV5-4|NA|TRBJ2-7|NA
CASSLGISYEQYF
TGTGCCAGCAGCTTGGGGATCTCCTACGAGCAGTACTTC
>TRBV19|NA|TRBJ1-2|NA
CASRTGSNGYTF
TGTGCCAGTAGAACAGGTTCTAATGGCTACACCTTC
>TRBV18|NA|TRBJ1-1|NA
CASSPQSQDTEAFF
TGTGCCAGCTCACCACAGTCACAGGACACTGAAGCTTTCTTT
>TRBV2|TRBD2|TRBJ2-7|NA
CASRLAGAVEQYF
TGTGCCAGCCGACTAGCGGGAGCAGTCGAGCAGTACTTC
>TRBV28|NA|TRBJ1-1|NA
CASSLTGGASFNTEAFF
TGTGCCAGCAGTTTAACGGGCGGGGCGTCATTTAACACTGAAGCTTTCTTT
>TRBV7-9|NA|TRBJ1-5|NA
CASSLGPSRNQPQHF
TGTGCCAGCAGCTTAGGTCCCAGCCGCAATCAGCCCCAGCATTTT
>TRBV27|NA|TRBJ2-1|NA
CASSLYRNPSYNEQFF
TGTGCCAGCAGTTTATACAGGAACCCGTCCTACAATGAGCAGTTCTTC